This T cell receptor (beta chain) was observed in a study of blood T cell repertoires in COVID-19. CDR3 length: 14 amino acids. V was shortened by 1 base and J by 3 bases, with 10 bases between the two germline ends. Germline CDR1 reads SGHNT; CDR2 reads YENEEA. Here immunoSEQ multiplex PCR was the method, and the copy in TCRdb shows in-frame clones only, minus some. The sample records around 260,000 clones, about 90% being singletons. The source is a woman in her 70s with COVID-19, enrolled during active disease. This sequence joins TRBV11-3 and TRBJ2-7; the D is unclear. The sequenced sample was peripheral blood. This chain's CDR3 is CASSLGLVIYEQYF. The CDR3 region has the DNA TGTGCCAGCAGCTTAGGACTCGTAATCTACGAGCAGTACTTC.